This T cell receptor beta chain was retrieved from a study of vaccination effects on CD4 cells after COVID-19. As regards this clone: Antigen unknown.

The table came from immunoSEQ multiplex PCR; TCRdb's copy has only in-frame clones and leaves some out. The sample holds almost 40,000 clones, about 81% seen once. When about ten days of culture had elapsed, CD4+ T cells were isolated. The CDR3 loop spans 12 amino acids. In germline, CDR1 is DFQATT, CDR2 SNEGSKA (reference sequence). V lost 3 bases, J lost 9 bases, and 1 base stayed unmatched. The rearrangement uses TRBV20-1 and TRBJ2-1; TRBD2 matches 11 bases. The source of this sequence is a human donor who received a COVID-19 vaccine. Sequenced here: CD4+ T cells from PBMCs cultured without peptide, sampled before COVID-19 vaccination. This CDR3 is CSASGLAGEQFF. CDR3 coding DNA: TGCAGTGCTAGTGGACTAGCGGGTGAGCAGTTCTTC.